This section outlines one T cell receptor (beta chain) sequence together with its context. This sample was included in a study of blood T cell repertoires in COVID-19. The overall study: T cells, B-cell-depleted T cells, or PBMCs provided the cDNA or gDNA that served as material.

Using immunoSEQ multiplex PCR, the repertoire was profiled, and TCRdb retains in-frame clones only, with some absent. The table shows 50,000 or so clones, with 65% to 85% occurring only once. Per germline, CDR1 SSHAT and CDR2 FNYEAQ (reference sequence). J lost 3 bases, V lost 7 bases, and 12 bases had no gene match. The CDR3 totals 16 residues. The sequencing sample was made of peripheral blood. V gene TRBV7-7 combines with J gene TRBJ2-1, with 7 bases lining up with TRBD1. The receptor was isolated from a man between 40 and 49 years old with acute or convalescent COVID-19. CDR3 in amino acids: CASNHPPGQIYNEQFF. The CDR3, as DNA: TGTGCCAGCAACCACCCCCCGGGACAGATCTACAATGAGCAGTTCTTC.